One T cell receptor beta chain is described in this entry. Its matching antigen is unknown. These data come from a study of T cell responses to AZD1222 COVID-19 vaccine. Study observations and caveats: Researchers report vaccine-associated CD4 TCRs spanning spike, with dominance at 160-218 and 743-854.

Sequenced by immunoSEQ multiplex PCR; TCRdb stores in-frame clones only, minus some. The table lists tens of thousands of clones, about four fifths of them singletons, with about 7% in the top ten. The CDR3 is 15 amino acids. CDR1 and CDR2 (germline): LNHDA, SQIVND (reference sequence). V lost 6 bases and J 0 bases, leaving 15 bases between the germline ends. The starting material was peripheral blood, obtained on day 0 of AZD1222 vaccination. The chain recombines TRBV19 with TRBJ2-7; D possibly matches TRBD1 or TRBD2 (5 bases each). The sequence came from an adult in good health. CDR3 sequence reads: CASSHGTGSSYEQYF. CDR3 in DNA: TGTGCCAGTAGCCACGGGACGGGAAGCTCCTACGAGCAGTACTTC. The variable domain in full, completed from reference TRBV19 and TRBJ2-7, reads DGGITQSPKYLFRKEGQNVTLSCEQNLNHDAMYWYRQDPGQGLRLIYYSQIVNDFQKGDIAEGYSVSREKKESFPLTVTSAQKNPTAFYLCASSHGTGSSYEQYFGPGTRLTVT.